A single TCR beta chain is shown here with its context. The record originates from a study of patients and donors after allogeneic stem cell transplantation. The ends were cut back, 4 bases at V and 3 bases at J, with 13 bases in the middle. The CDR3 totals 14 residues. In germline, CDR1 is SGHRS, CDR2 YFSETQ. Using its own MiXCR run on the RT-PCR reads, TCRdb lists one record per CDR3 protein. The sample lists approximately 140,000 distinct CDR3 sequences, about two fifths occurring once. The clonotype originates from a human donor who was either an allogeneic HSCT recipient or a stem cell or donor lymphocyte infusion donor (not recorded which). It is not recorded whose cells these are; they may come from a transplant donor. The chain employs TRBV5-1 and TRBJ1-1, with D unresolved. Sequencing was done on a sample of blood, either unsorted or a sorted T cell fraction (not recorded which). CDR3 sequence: CASSAGPEDTEAFF. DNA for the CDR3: TGCGCCAGCAGCGCCGGGCCGGAGGACACTGAAGCTTTCTTT. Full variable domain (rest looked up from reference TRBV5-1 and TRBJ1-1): KAGVTQTPRYLIKTRGQQVTLSCSPISGHRSVSWYQQTPGQGLQFLFEYFSETQRNKGNFPGRFSGRQFSNSRSEMNVSTLELGDSALYLCASSAGPEDTEAFFGQGTRLTVV.